Following are 13 T cell receptor beta chains from one sample sequenced in a study of CD8+ T cells in alopecia areata. Documented treatment: oral pan-JAK inhibitor, 5-10 mg twice daily. RNA, once extracted, was reverse transcribed into cDNA for use as the sequencing template. Sequencing used immunoSEQ multiplex PCR; TCRdb keeps in-frame clones, though not all of them. The table has approximately 210,000 clones, roughly 60% seen once; the top ten hold just over 1%. The sequencing here drew on CD4+ T cells sorted from blood, taken at week 24, from a patient treated with tofacitinib. Every receptor here comes from a human donor with alopecia areata.

CDR3 loop: CASSLGQNSPLHF. CDR3 coding DNA: TGTGCCAGCTCACTCGGACAGAATTCACCCCTCCACTTT. V and J are TRBV18 and TRBJ1-6, with D possibly TRBD1 on 6 matching bases. From germline, CDR1 is KGHSH and CDR2 LQKENI. V was cut by 4 bases and J by 7 bases, with 8 bases left in between. The CDR3 totals 13 residues.

V usage is TRBV4-3 and J usage is TRBJ2-7; D ambiguous. V was shortened by 0 bases and J by 0 bases, with 6 bases between the two germline ends. This CDR3 is 14 amino acids long. Germline V lookup: CDR1 LGHNA, CDR2 YSLEER. The CDR3, as DNA: TGCGCCAGCAGCCAAGAGGCCAACTCCTACGAGCAGTACTTC. Encoded protein: CASSQEANSYEQYF.

V and J are TRBV7-3 and TRBJ2-3; the D is unclear. Per the germline V gene, CDR1 is SGHTA and CDR2 is FQGTGA. Trimming cost V 5 bases and J 7 bases, with 13 bases left between them. The CDR3 runs to 13 residues. The CDR3, as DNA: TGTGCCAGCAGCGTGACTGAGACGAATACGCAGTATTTT. It codes for CASSVTETNTQYF. Complete variable domain (other parts from reference TRBV7-3 and TRBJ2-3): GAGVSQTPSNKVTEKGKYVELRCDPISGHTALYWYRQSLGQGPEFLIYFQGTGAADDSGLPNDRFFAVRPEGSVSTLKIQRTERGDSAVYLCASSVTETNTQYFGPGTRLTVL.

The chain recombines TRBV5-1 with TRBJ1-2; 11 bases map to TRBD1. Per germline, CDR1 SGHRS and CDR2 YFSETQ. The CDR3 runs to 15 residues. The trim removed 1 base at V and 4 bases at J, leaving 3 bases unmatched. CDR3 sequence reads: CASSLFGTGGYGYTF. The CDR3 DNA follows: TGCGCCAGCAGCTTGTTCGGGACAGGGGGCTATGGCTACACCTTC.

The chain has TRBV19 and TRBJ2-5; D ambiguous. Trimming shortened V by 10 bases and J by 1 base, and 10 bases separated the two germline ends. The CDR3 has 12 residues. Germline V CDR1 and CDR2: LNHDA, SQIVND (reference sequence). CDR3 loop: CATQDGQETQYF. The CDR3 nucleotides read TGTGCCACCCAGGACGGCCAAGAGACCCAGTACTTC. Using reference TRBV19 and TRBJ2-5 for the parts outside the CDR3, the full variable domain is DGGITQSPKYLFRKEGQNVTLSCEQNLNHDAMYWYRQDPGQGLRLIYYSQIVNDFQKGDIAEGYSVSREKKESFPLTVTSAQKNPTAFYLCATQDGQETQYFGPGTRLLVL.

This chain uses TRBV25-1 with TRBJ1-2; 8 bases match TRBD1. V lost 5 bases, J lost 6 bases, and 5 bases stayed unmatched. The CDR3 is 13 residues long. Germline CDR1 and CDR2: MGHDK and SYGVNS. In nucleotides, the CDR3 is TGTGCCAGCAGTCAGGGGGCAAGGGATGGCTACACCTTC. Protein: CASSQGARDGYTF.

V gene TRBV28 combines with J gene TRBJ1-5; D gene unclear. Germline V lookup: CDR1 MDHEN, CDR2 SYDVKM. CDR3 length: 13 residues. V gave up 11 bases and J gave up 3 bases, with 14 bases separating them. CDR3 DNA: TGTGCCGGCCAAGGCAGGACCAATCAGCCCCAGCATTTT. Translating gives CAGQGRTNQPQHF.

This clone was observed a handful of times. This chain uses TRBV4-2 with TRBJ1-2; D possibly corresponds to TRBD1 (5 bases). This CDR3 region has 14 residues. CDR1 LGHNA and CDR2 YNFKEQ come from the germline V gene. V was shortened by 0 bases and J by 2 bases, with 7 bases between the two germline ends. The CDR3 region is CASSQERTNYGYTF. CDR3 nucleotide sequence: TGTGCCAGCAGCCAAGAAAGGACAAACTATGGCTACACCTTC.

The V gene is TRBV6-1, the J gene TRBJ2-7; 9 bases match TRBD1. Unmatched junction bases numbered 11, after V lost 8 bases and J lost 6 bases. Per germline, CDR1 MNHNS and CDR2 SASEGT. The CDR3 sequence is 14 residues long. The DNA of the CDR3 is TGTGCCAGCGGTCAAACAGGGGGCCGGGGCGAGCAGTACTTC. Translated, it gives CASGQTGGRGEQYF.

The chain recombines TRBV2 with TRBJ2-4, with D perhaps TRBD1 (5 bases). Trimming cost V 5 bases and J 8 bases, with 10 bases left between them. CDR1 is SNHLY, CDR2 FYNNEI, per germline. The CDR3 extends over 12 amino acids. This CDR3 reads CASSIRVDIQYF. CDR3 DNA: TGTGCCAGCAGTATCAGGGTAGACATTCAGTACTTC.

This chain joins TRBV11-2 and TRBJ1-6; D is uncertain. The CDR3 length is 13 residues. Trimming pared 5 bases from V and 7 bases from J, leaving 9 bases between. Germline V gene data show CDR1 as SGHAT and CDR2 as FQNNGV. In DNA, the CDR3 is TGTGCCAGCAGCCAAGGGAGGAATTCACCCCTCCACTTT. Translation: CASSQGRNSPLHF.

CDR3 sequence (DNA): TGTGCCAGCAGGTCAGGGTGGTTAGAGACCCAGTACTTC. This sequence encodes CASRSGWLETQYF. The chain links TRBV27 to TRBJ2-5; a possible D gene is TRBD1 (5 bases). Germline V gives CDR1 MNHEY, CDR2 SMNVEV (reference sequence). Trimming took 6 bases from V and 4 from J, leaving 12 bases between them. The CDR3 is 13 residues long.

A single count supports this clone. The chain couples TRBV30 to TRBJ2-1; D ambiguous. Per germline, CDR1 GTSNPN and CDR2 SVGIG (reference sequence). The V and J ends lost 0 bases and 8 bases respectively, with 5 bases between them. The length of the CDR3 is 11 residues. The CDR3: CAWSVLDEQFF. The CDR3 coding sequence is TGTGCCTGGAGTGTATTGGATGAGCAGTTCTTC.